A selection of T cell receptor beta chains follows, all from one sample in a study of cytomegalovirus exposure and HLA in healthy donors. Clones were read by immunoSEQ multiplex PCR, and TCRdb kept only the in-frame ones, dropping some. Among about 67,000 clones listed, approximately 92% were seen once. Source material: PBMCs. The receptors here all came from a woman aged 30 to 39 in good health and CMV-seropositive. CDR3s include the opening cysteine and the closing phenylalanine or tryptophan. A D gene is named only where the DNA matches it firmly. Size values are once, few and many counts, or a class for expanded clones, and some rows have none.

D: TRBD1
J: TRBJ1-1
size: -
V: TRBV28
DNA: TGTGCCCTGTTGCCGGGACAGGGGCGATTCACTGAAGCTTTCTTT
CDR3: CALLPGQGRFTEAFF

D: -
J: TRBJ1-1
size: -
V: TRBV19
DNA: TGTGCCAGTAGTATTGGGGCGAACACTGAAGCTTTCTTT
CDR3: CASSIGANTEAFF

D: TRBD2
J: TRBJ2-3
size: -
V: TRBV5-4
DNA: TGTGCCAGCAGCTTTGGTGGGAGGGGCACAGATACGCAGTATTTT
CDR3: CASSFGGRGTDTQYF

D: -
J: TRBJ1-2
size: -
V: TRBV27
DNA: TGTGCCAGCAGTTTGATTGCGCCGGGTCTGATTGCTCATGGCTACACCTTC
CDR3: CASSLIAPGLIAHGYTF

D: -
J: TRBJ1-2
size: -
V: TRBV19
DNA: TGTGCCAGTAGTCAAGGGGATGGTGGCTACACCTTC
CDR3: CASSQGDGGYTF

D: TRBD2
J: TRBJ2-1
size: -
V: TRBV2
DNA: TGTGCCAGCAGTGAATACGGGAGGGCCTACAATGAGCAGTTCTTC
CDR3: CASSEYGRAYNEQFF

D: TRBD2
J: TRBJ2-7
size: -
V: TRBV27
DNA: TGTGCCAGCAGTTTCATAGCGGGAGGGCCCTGGGAGCAGTACTTC
CDR3: CASSFIAGGPWEQYF

D: TRBD2
J: TRBJ2-1
size: -
V: TRBV11-2
DNA: TGTGCCAGCAGCTCCCGACTAGCGGGGATGTACAATGAGCAGTTCTTC
CDR3: CASSSRLAGMYNEQFF

D: TRBD1
J: TRBJ1-5
size: -
V: TRBV6-1
DNA: TGTGCCAGCAGGATGGACAGGGTGGGGGGTCAGCCCCAGCATTTT
CDR3: CASRMDRVGGQPQHF

D: -
J: TRBJ2-7
size: once
V: TRBV7-6
DNA: TGTGCCAGCAGCTTAAGCGACTTCTCGTACGAGCAGTACTTC
CDR3: CASSLSDFSYEQYF

D: TRBD2
J: TRBJ2-7
size: -
V: TRBV4-2
DNA: TGTGCCAGCAGCCGGGGACTAGCGGGAGCTTACGAGCAGTACTTC
CDR3: CASSRGLAGAYEQYF

D: TRBD2
J: TRBJ2-3
size: -
V: TRBV7-2
DNA: TGTGCCAGCAGCGGGGACTACCTCACAGATACGCAGTATTTT
CDR3: CASSGDYLTDTQYF

D: TRBD1
J: TRBJ1-6
size: -
V: TRBV11-2
DNA: TGTGCCAGCGGGAGACAGGGGAATTCACCCCTCCACTTT
CDR3: CASGRQGNSPLHF

D: -
J: TRBJ2-7
size: -
V: TRBV18
DNA: TGTGCCAGCTCAACCCAGGACTCATCCAGCAACGAGCAGTACTTC
CDR3: CASSTQDSSSNEQYF

D: -
J: TRBJ1-1
size: -
V: TRBV7-2
DNA: TGTGCCAGCAGCTTATATCAGGGAATGAACACTGAAGCTTTCTTT
CDR3: CASSLYQGMNTEAFF

D: TRBD1
J: TRBJ1-2
size: -
V: TRBV18
DNA: TGTGCCAGCTCACGGGGACAGAAGCCTACAGCTAACTATGGCTACACCTTC
CDR3: CASSRGQKPTANYGYTF

D: TRBD1
J: TRBJ2-7
size: -
V: TRBV7-9
DNA: TGTGCCAGCAGCTTATCACCGGGACAGGGCTACGAGCAGTACTTC
CDR3: CASSLSPGQGYEQYF

D: -
J: TRBJ2-2
size: -
V: TRBV2
DNA: TGTGCCAGCAGGGGACTGGTGAACACCGGGGAGCTGTTTTTT
CDR3: CASRGLVNTGELFF